The subject of this entry is one T cell receptor beta chain. V was pared by 4 bases and J by 5 bases, with 18 bases between. CDR1 SGHDT and CDR2 YYEEEE come from the germline V gene. The CDR3 runs 15 residues. The repertoire was sequenced with immunoSEQ multiplex PCR; TCRdb's copy has only in-frame clones and lacks some. Found here are 84,000 or so clones, approximately 80% of them singletons; the top ten hold more than 10%. These data come from a study of blood T cell repertoires in COVID-19. Study-level background: The United States, Italy and Spain were the sources of the acute and convalescent COVID-19 samples. PBMCs, B-cell-depleted T cells, or T cells were the source of the cDNA or gDNA that made up the material.

Material for sequencing was peripheral blood. This receptor was taken from a woman in her thirties or forties with active or convalescent COVID-19. V is TRBV5-6 and J is TRBJ2-5, with D unresolved. The CDR3 spells CASSPAEFTRETQYF. CDR3 bases: TGTGCCAGCAGCCCGGCGGAATTCACTCGGGAGACCCAGTACTTC.